This passage covers 26 T cell receptor beta chains from one sample sequenced in a study of cytomegalovirus exposure and HLA in healthy donors. The PCR contained 60 Vbeta and 13 Jbeta primers. Here immunoSEQ multiplex PCR was the method, and the copy in TCRdb shows in-frame clones only, minus some. This sample has 70,000 to 95,000 clones, with around four fifths found just once. The sequenced material came from PBMCs. These receptors came from a woman under 30 in good health and CMV-seropositive.

This chain links TRBV6-5 with TRBJ1-5, with a possible D match to TRBD1 (5 bases). Germline CDR1 reads MNHEY; CDR2 reads SVGAGI. Trimming removed 6 bases at V and 4 bases at J, with 10 bases between. This CDR3 region has 13 residues. Here the CDR3 DNA reads TGTGCCAGCAGGCGGGGGGAAAATCAGCCCCAGCATTTT. As protein: CASRRGENQPQHF.

V and J are TRBV5-1 and TRBJ1-2; 7 nucleotides align to TRBD1. CDR1 and CDR2 from the germline V gene are SGHRS and YFSETQ. The CDR3 extends over 13 amino acids. V trimming: 4 bases; J trimming: 3 bases; junction bases outside the gene matches: 3. This chain's CDR3 is CASSPDRDYGYTF. As DNA, the CDR3 is TGCGCCAGCAGCCCTGACAGGGACTATGGCTACACCTTC. The whole variable domain, remainder taken from reference TRBV5-1 and TRBJ1-2, is KAGVTQTPRYLIKTRGQQVTLSCSPISGHRSVSWYQQTPGQGLQFLFEYFSETQRNKGNFPGRFSGRQFSNSRSEMNVSTLELGDSALYLCASSPDRDYGYTFGSGTRLTVV.

The gene calls are TRBV5-6 and TRBJ2-5; TRBD2 matches at 11 bases. Germline V gives CDR1 SGHDT, CDR2 YYEEEE. This CDR3 region has 15 residues. The ends lost 4 bases at V and 1 base at J; junction bases unmatched: 3. The CDR3: CASSTTSGAQETQYF. The CDR3 coding sequence is TGTGCCAGCAGCACGACTAGCGGGGCCCAAGAGACCCAGTACTTC.

This clone was detected only a few times. The J gene is TRBJ1-5, the V gene TRBV28; D unresolved. From germline, CDR1 is MDHEN and CDR2 SYDVKM. V shed 2 bases and J shed 7 bases, with 12 bases lying between them. This CDR3 is 14 amino acids long. The CDR3 region is CASSLGGAGQPQHF. The CDR3 nucleotides read TGTGCCAGCAGTTTAGGAGGCGCGGGACAGCCCCAGCATTTT.

This clone has only a few counts. The chain couples TRBV5-1 to TRBJ1-2; the match to TRBD1 covers 7 bases. The CDR3 has 17 residues. Germline CDR1 reads SGHRS; CDR2 reads YFSETQ. V trimming: 4 bases; J trimming: 1 base; junction bases outside the gene matches: 13. DNA of the CDR3: TGCGCCAGCAGCCCGGGACAGCCTCGGGCTCTTAACTATGGCTACACCTTC. Translation: CASSPGQPRALNYGYTF.

The rearrangement joins TRBV4-1 to TRBJ2-7, with TRBD1 matching over 11 bases. CDR3 length: 16 residues. The germline gives CDR1 MGHRA, CDR2 YSYEKL. Losses at the gene ends were 1 base for V and 2 bases for J; bases not matched to a gene: 4. In nucleotides, the CDR3 is TGCGCCAGCAGCCAAGTCCTGGGACAGGGGGCCTACGAGCAGTACTTC. It translates to CASSQVLGQGAYEQYF.

The chain is built from TRBV19 and TRBJ1-4, with 7 bases aligning to TRBD1. The junction had 4 bases not matched to a gene; V was cut back by 4 bases and J by 5 bases. The CDR3 loop spans 14 amino acids. Per the germline V gene, CDR1 is LNHDA and CDR2 is SQIVND (reference sequence). The CDR3 region is CASSKGTVNEKLFF. The CDR3 DNA is TGTGCCAGTAGTAAGGGGACAGTGAATGAAAAACTGTTTTTT. Full variable domain (outside the CDR3, taken from reference TRBV19 and TRBJ1-4): DGGITQSPKYLFRKEGQNVTLSCEQNLNHDAMYWYRQDPGQGLRLIYYSQIVNDFQKGDIAEGYSVSREKKESFPLTVTSAQKNPTAFYLCASSKGTVNEKLFFGSGTQLSVL.

The genes are TRBV7-8 and TRBJ2-7, with 10 nucleotides matching TRBD1. Germline V gene lookup returns CDR1 SGHVS and CDR2 FQNEAQ. The V and J ends lost 5 bases and 6 bases, in that order; junction bases with no gene match: 7. The CDR3 runs to 14 residues. In nucleotides, the CDR3 is TGTGCCAGCAGCCCGCGGGACAGGGGAGTCGAGCAGTACTTC. Encoded protein: CASSPRDRGVEQYF. The full variable domain, in which reference TRBV7-8 and TRBJ2-7 provide the parts outside the CDR3, is GAGVSQSPRYKVAKRGQDVALRCDPISGHVSLFWYQQALGQGPEFLTYFQNEAQLDKSGLPSDRFFAERPEGSVSTLKIQRTQQEDSAVYLCASSPRDRGVEQYFGPGTRLTVT.

This clone was found once. The V gene is TRBV28, the J gene TRBJ2-3; TRBD2 matches at 11 bases. V was pared by 6 bases and J by 2 bases, with 7 bases of the junction left unmatched. The germline V gene encodes CDR1 MDHEN and CDR2 SYDVKM. This CDR3 region has 16 residues. Here the CDR3 DNA reads TGTGCCAGCAGCCCCCCGGGACTAGCGGCCACAGATACGCAGTATTTT. This sequence encodes CASSPPGLAATDTQYF.

The chain joins TRBV4-1 to TRBJ2-1; 11 nucleotides agree with TRBD2. Germline CDR1 reads MGHRA; CDR2 reads YSYEKL. This CDR3 is 17 amino acids long. V lost 6 bases to trimming and J lost 5 bases; unmatched junction nucleotides: 12. The CDR3 protein is CASRKLGTSGPNNEQFF. The CDR3 DNA reads TGCGCCAGCAGAAAGTTAGGGACTAGCGGACCAAACAATGAGCAGTTCTTC.

The chain joins TRBV30 to TRBJ2-7; perhaps TRBD1 as D (5 bases). With 7 bases removed from V and 4 bases from J, the gap between germline ends came to 20 bases. This CDR3 comprises 14 residues. Looked up from germline, CDR1 is GTSNPN and CDR2 is SVGIG (reference sequence). CDR3 nucleotide sequence: TGTGCCTCCAAACAGGCGAAGTCGCCTTACGAGCAGTACTTC. It is translated as CASKQAKSPYEQYF.

The CDR3 nucleotides are TGTGCCAGCAGCTTAGGTAGTAAGGGACAGGGAGATGGCTACACCTTC. Amino acids: CASSLGSKGQGDGYTF. V gene TRBV7-9 combines with J gene TRBJ1-2; TRBD1 matches 9 bases. V dropped 1 base and J dropped 6; count of bases not matched to a gene: 9. Germline V gives CDR1 SEHNR, CDR2 FQNEAQ (reference sequence). The CDR3 consists of 16 residues.

The rearrangement joins TRBV5-1 to TRBJ1-2; no firm D call. Trimming stripped 0 bases from V and 6 bases from J, with 9 bases between. CDR1 SGHRS and CDR2 YFSETQ come from the germline V gene. The CDR3 totals 13 residues. As DNA, the CDR3 is TGCGCCAGCAGCTTGGCGGGTCCTGATGGCTACACCTTC. Protein sequence: CASSLAGPDGYTF. Full variable domain (outside the CDR3, taken from reference TRBV5-1 and TRBJ1-2): KAGVTQTPRYLIKTRGQQVTLSCSPISGHRSVSWYQQTPGQGLQFLFEYFSETQRNKGNFPGRFSGRQFSNSRSEMNVSTLELGDSALYLCASSLAGPDGYTFGSGTRLTVV.

This sequence joins TRBV4-2 and TRBJ1-3; 8 bases line up with TRBD1. This CDR3 spans 17 amino acids. Germline V lookup: CDR1 LGHNA, CDR2 YNFKEQ. The V segment lost 3 bases and the J segment 7 bases; nucleotides outside the gene matches: 14. The CDR3 loop reads CASSHISTGDFSNTIYF. The CDR3 DNA sequence: TGTGCCAGCAGCCACATATCGACAGGGGACTTCTCGAACACCATATATTTT.

The CDR3 loop reads CAWSPGTATYEQYF. In nucleotides, the CDR3 is TGTGCCTGGAGCCCCGGGACAGCTACCTACGAGCAGTACTTC. This chain links TRBV30 with TRBJ2-7; 7 bases agree with TRBD1. There are 14 residues in the CDR3. V lost 3 bases, J lost 2 bases, and 7 bases stayed unmatched. The germline gives CDR1 GTSNPN, CDR2 SVGIG (reference sequence).

The CDR3 sequence is CASSLFVAGNEKLFF. The CDR3 DNA reads TGTGCCAGCAGTTTATTTGTGGCAGGGAATGAAAAACTGTTTTTT. The chain uses TRBV28 and TRBJ1-4; possibly TRBD1 for D (5 bases). Looked up from germline, CDR1 is MDHEN and CDR2 is SYDVKM. CDR3 length: 15 amino acids. The ends were cut back, 1 base at V and 5 bases at J, with 11 bases in the middle.

This sequence joins TRBV30 and TRBJ2-7; D perhaps matches TRBD1 (5 bases). Germline-derived CDR1 and CDR2 are GTSNPN and SVGIG (reference sequence). CDR3 size: 14 residues. V lost 4 bases and J 2 bases, leaving 15 bases between the germline ends. Here the CDR3 reads CAWTRTLGAYEQYF. CDR3 bases: TGTGCCTGGACAAGGACACTCGGTGCCTACGAGCAGTACTTC.

This clone was observed a single time. The rearrangement uses TRBV7-9 and TRBJ1-1; D might be TRBD1 (6 bases). The V end lost 4 bases, the J end lost 3 bases, and 21 bases lay between the germline ends. The CDR3 loop spans 17 amino acids. Germline V gives CDR1 SEHNR, CDR2 FQNEAQ (reference sequence). The CDR3 nucleotides are TGTGCCAGCAGCTCCCATCTAGGGGGGGGAGGGGACACTGAAGCTTTCTTT. The encoded protein is CASSSHLGGGGDTEAFF.

The chain is built from TRBV7-9 and TRBJ2-3; weak D call: TRBD2 (6 bases). The CDR3 consists of 15 residues. V shed 5 bases and J shed 0 bases, with 12 bases lying between them. CDR1 is SEHNR and CDR2 is FQNEAQ in the germline V gene (reference sequence). CDR3 residues: CASSHSGASTDTQYF. The DNA for the CDR3 is TGTGCCAGCAGCCATAGCGGAGCTAGCACAGATACGCAGTATTTT.

The rearrangement links TRBV5-4 to TRBJ2-1, with D possibly matching TRBD1 (5 bases). V was trimmed by 0 bases and J by 4 bases, leaving 8 bases between them. This CDR3 has 14 amino acids. CDR1 is SGHNT, CDR2 YYREEE, per germline (reference sequence). The CDR3 sequence: CASSLANRYNEQFF. DNA for the CDR3: TGTGCCAGCAGCTTGGCGAACAGGTACAATGAGCAGTTCTTC.

The V gene is TRBV4-1, the J gene TRBJ2-5; 12 bases fit TRBD2. Germline CDR1 MGHRA, CDR2 YSYEKL. The CDR3 has 18 residues. The junction had 11 bases not matched to a gene; V was cut back by 2 bases and J by 4 bases. CDR3 bases: TGCGCCAGCAGCCAACCGCTAGCGGGAGGGTGGCGGGGAGAGACCCAGTACTTC. Translating it yields CASSQPLAGGWRGETQYF.

Only a few counts were recorded for this clone. The rearrangement uses TRBV6-5 and TRBJ2-7, with TRBD2 matching 12 bases. Germline assignment: CDR1 MNHEY and CDR2 SVGAGI. Germline trimming cut 6 bases from V and 12 bases from J; bases unmatched to any gene: 12. CDR3 length equals 14 residues. The CDR3 DNA sequence: TGTGCCAGCAGGACACTAGCGGGAGGCAACAGCCCGTACTTC. Its protein product is CASRTLAGGNSPYF.

J is TRBJ2-6 and V is TRBV28, with D possibly matching TRBD1 (6 bases). Germline assignment: CDR1 MDHEN and CDR2 SYDVKM. The CDR3 sequence is 16 residues long. The germline V and J ends were trimmed by 6 bases and 0 bases, with 12 bases remaining between them. CDR3 DNA: TGTGCCAGCAGGCACAGGGATTACTCTGGGGCCAACGTCCTGACTTTC. As protein: CASRHRDYSGANVLTF.

This chain connects TRBV18 to TRBJ2-2, with D possibly matching TRBD2 (5 bases). Germline CDR1 KGHSH, CDR2 LQKENI. There are 14 residues in the CDR3. Trimming left V 3 bases short and J 6 bases short, with 11 bases between. The CDR3 protein is CASSPLAEPGELFF. Here the CDR3 DNA reads TGTGCCAGCTCACCCCTAGCAGAACCCGGGGAGCTGTTTTTT. The whole variable domain, remainder taken from reference TRBV18 and TRBJ2-2, is NAGVMQNPRHLVRRRGQEARLRCSPMKGHSHVYWYRQLPEEGLKFMVYLQKENIIDESGMPKERFSAEFPKEGPSILRIQQVVRGDSAAYFCASSPLAEPGELFFGEGSRLTVL.

The CDR3 here is CASSLDRQGLYEQYF. The CDR3 region has the DNA TGTGCCAGCAGCCTGGACAGGCAGGGACTTTACGAGCAGTACTTC. The rearrangement links TRBV5-6 to TRBJ2-7, with a possible D match to TRBD1 (7 bases). Germline assignment: CDR1 SGHDT and CDR2 YYEEEE. The CDR3 runs 15 residues. The V end was cut by 4 bases, the J end by 4 bases, with 18 bases between. Supplemented by reference TRBV5-6 and TRBJ2-7, the full variable domain reads DAGVTQSPTHLIKTRGQQVTLRCSPKSGHDTVSWYQQALGQGPQFIFQYYEEEERQRGNFPDRFSGHQFPNYSSELNVNALLLGDSALYLCASSLDRQGLYEQYFGPGTRLTVT.

The chain uses TRBV29-1 and TRBJ1-1; unclear D gene. This CDR3 region has 14 residues. V gave up 3 bases and J gave up 2 bases, with 13 bases separating them. Looked up from germline, CDR1 is SQVTM and CDR2 is ANQGSEA. For the CDR3, the DNA is TGCAGCGTTGAGGGTCCAGGACTTAACACTGAAGCTTTCTTT. It specifies CSVEGPGLNTEAFF.